This T cell receptor (beta chain) was documented in a study of shared clonotypes between healthy human individuals. About the study: Each donor's CD8 memory used one plate, CD8 naive two, each CD4 subset three.

Germline assignment: CDR1 SGHRS and CDR2 YFSETQ. The CDR3 extends over 17 amino acids. The junction had 7 bases not matched to a gene; V was cut back by 0 bases and J by 4 bases. TCRdb's copy holds only in-frame clones and misses some; the assay was immunoSEQ multiplex PCR. This table has some 1,400,000 clones, around 95% appearing once. Remarks on this clone: Its antigen remains unidentified.

Study observations and caveats: Sampling covered nothing but blood. Tissue TCR repertoires likely differ from those found in blood. Across a few donors, naive CD4 shared 4.5% to 6%, naive CD8 less than 4%, memory CD4 over 2%, memory CD8 roughly 0.37%.

This sequence joins TRBV5-1 and TRBJ2-1; TRBD2 aligns across 10 bases. The TCR comes from a man aged 25 to 45 in good health. The sample taken for sequencing was naive CD4+ T cells sorted from blood. Documented subset: CD45RA+ positively selected. This CDR3 reads CASSLGTSGIRYNEQFF. CDR3 nucleotide sequence: TGCGCCAGCAGCTTGGGGACTAGCGGAATCAGATACAATGAGCAGTTCTTC.